The rows below give T cell receptor beta chains drawn from one sample of a study of T cell responses to AZD1222 COVID-19 vaccine. The method was immunoSEQ multiplex PCR; TCRdb's version includes in-frame clones alone and lacks a portion of them. Here the sample spans approximately 80,000 clones, roughly 86% being singletons. Source: peripheral blood, taken on day 0 of MenACWY control vaccination. These receptors were obtained from an adult in good health. Both conserved end residues are part of each CDR3. Each record gives: D gene, J gene, clone size, V gene, CDR3 DNA, CDR3 protein. A D gene is named only where the DNA matches it firmly. The listing skips clone size in some rows; elsewhere it reads once, few, many or a size class.

d_gene: -
j_gene: TRBJ1-2
abundance: -
v_gene: TRBV27
CDR3nt: TGTGCCAGCAGTTTCTGGGGACAAGGCGGCTACACCTTC
CDR3aa: CASSFWGQGGYTF

d_gene: TRBD1
j_gene: TRBJ2-5
abundance: -
v_gene: TRBV19
CDR3nt: TGTGCCAGTAGTACGCGACAGGGTTTGGGGGAGACCCAGTACTTC
CDR3aa: CASSTRQGLGETQYF

d_gene: -
j_gene: TRBJ1-3
abundance: -
v_gene: TRBV4-1
CDR3nt: TGCGCCAGCAGCCAAAGGGAAGGGGCGCGAGGAAACACCATATATTTT
CDR3aa: CASSQREGARGNTIYF

d_gene: TRBD1
j_gene: TRBJ2-2
abundance: few
v_gene: TRBV19
CDR3nt: TGTGCCAGTAGTCCGGATCGACAGGGGAGGTTACCCGGGGAGCTGTTTTTT
CDR3aa: CASSPDRQGRLPGELFF

d_gene: -
j_gene: TRBJ2-7
abundance: -
v_gene: TRBV6-5
CDR3nt: TGTGCCAGCAGTTACTCGACCGGTGGCTACGAGCAGTACTTC
CDR3aa: CASSYSTGGYEQYF

d_gene: -
j_gene: TRBJ1-2
abundance: -
v_gene: TRBV24-1
CDR3nt: TGTGCCTCCCACGTGGGTGGCTACACCTTC
CDR3aa: CASHVGGYTF

d_gene: -
j_gene: TRBJ2-7
abundance: -
v_gene: TRBV3-1/TRBV3-2
CDR3nt: TGTGCCAGCAGTCGGACAGACGAGCAGTACTTC
CDR3aa: CASSRTDEQYF

d_gene: -
j_gene: TRBJ1-1
abundance: once
v_gene: TRBV6-1
CDR3nt: TGTGCCAGCAGTGAAGCTGATTCGGGACTCCTTGGGGGTGCTTTCTTT
CDR3aa: CASSEADSGLLGGAFF

d_gene: -
j_gene: TRBJ2-3
abundance: once
v_gene: TRBV9
CDR3nt: TGTGCCAGCAGCGTAACAGGGTTGGTCGAGGATACGCAGTATTTT
CDR3aa: CASSVTGLVEDTQYF

d_gene: -
j_gene: TRBJ1-3
abundance: few
v_gene: TRBV28
CDR3nt: TGTGCCAGCAGTTCCCCGAGGGGAGGGGACTCTGGAAACACCATATATTTT
CDR3aa: CASSSPRGGDSGNTIYF

d_gene: -
j_gene: TRBJ2-7
abundance: -
v_gene: TRBV4-3
CDR3nt: TGCGCCAGCAGCCAAGACGGCTACCGGGAGCAGTACTTC
CDR3aa: CASSQDGYREQYF

d_gene: -
j_gene: TRBJ1-1
abundance: -
v_gene: TRBV9
CDR3nt: TGTGCCAGCAGCGTGGACGGATATATTGAAGCTTTCTTT
CDR3aa: CASSVDGYIEAFF

d_gene: -
j_gene: TRBJ1-5
abundance: -
v_gene: TRBV4-1
CDR3nt: TGCGCCAGCAGCCAAGAAAGGGTGACCGGGCCCCAGCATTTT
CDR3aa: CASSQERVTGPQHF

d_gene: TRBD1
j_gene: TRBJ1-2
abundance: -
v_gene: TRBV19
CDR3nt: TGTGCCAGTAGTATGCGGACAGGGGTGACCTATGGCTACACCTTC
CDR3aa: CASSMRTGVTYGYTF

d_gene: TRBD1
j_gene: TRBJ1-2
abundance: -
v_gene: TRBV12-3/TRBV12-4
CDR3nt: TGTGCCAGCAATACAGGGGGCTATGGCTACACCTTC
CDR3aa: CASNTGGYGYTF

d_gene: -
j_gene: TRBJ1-1
abundance: -
v_gene: TRBV2
CDR3nt: TGTGCCACCGGGGTCGAAACAGAAGCTTTCTTT
CDR3aa: CATGVETEAFF

d_gene: -
j_gene: TRBJ1-5
abundance: -
v_gene: TRBV5-8
CDR3nt: TGTGCCAGCAGCTTTCCCGGGTTCGGCAATCAGCCCCAGCATTTT
CDR3aa: CASSFPGFGNQPQHF

d_gene: -
j_gene: TRBJ2-1
abundance: once
v_gene: TRBV4-1
CDR3nt: TGCGCCAGCAGCCCCAGACTAGTTGCAGGGTACAATGAGCAGTTCTTC
CDR3aa: CASSPRLVAGYNEQFF

d_gene: -
j_gene: TRBJ1-2
abundance: -
v_gene: TRBV5-8
CDR3nt: TGTGCCAGCAGCTTGTGGAGTGGCTACACCTTC
CDR3aa: CASSLWSGYTF

d_gene: -
j_gene: TRBJ1-1
abundance: once
v_gene: TRBV11-3
CDR3nt: TGTGCCAGCAGCTCTAGACAGAGTGAAGCTTTCTTT
CDR3aa: CASSSRQSEAFF

d_gene: -
j_gene: TRBJ1-1
abundance: -
v_gene: TRBV21-1
CDR3nt: TGTGCCAGCAGACCCGGGACAGGGGGCGCCATGGACACTGAAGCTTTCTTT
CDR3aa: CASRPGTGGAMDTEAFF

d_gene: -
j_gene: TRBJ1-2
abundance: -
v_gene: TRBV7-6
CDR3nt: TGTGCCAGCAGCTTACGACTACAGGGTGGCTACACCTTC
CDR3aa: CASSLRLQGGYTF

d_gene: -
j_gene: TRBJ1-3
abundance: -
v_gene: TRBV18
CDR3nt: TGTGCCAGCTCACCCCCAGGGAGCTCTGGAAACACCATATATTTT
CDR3aa: CASSPPGSSGNTIYF

d_gene: -
j_gene: TRBJ1-2
abundance: once
v_gene: TRBV5-1
CDR3nt: TGCGCCAGCAGCTACGACAGTGGGAACAACTATGGCTACACCTTC
CDR3aa: CASSYDSGNNYGYTF

d_gene: TRBD2
j_gene: TRBJ2-4
abundance: -
v_gene: TRBV5-1
CDR3nt: TGCGCCAGCAAGCAAGGCGGGGGGGCCGAAAACATTCAGTACTTC
CDR3aa: CASKQGGGAENIQYF

d_gene: -
j_gene: TRBJ2-7
abundance: -
v_gene: TRBV2
CDR3nt: TGTGCCAGCAGTGAAGCGGGTAAGAGGGGCTCCTACGAGCAGTACTTC
CDR3aa: CASSEAGKRGSYEQYF

d_gene: -
j_gene: TRBJ1-2
abundance: -
v_gene: TRBV19
CDR3nt: TGTGCCAGTAGGAAAATTGGGGGGACCTATGGCTACACCTTC
CDR3aa: CASRKIGGTYGYTF

d_gene: -
j_gene: TRBJ1-2
abundance: few
v_gene: TRBV24-1
CDR3nt: TGTGCCACCAGTGACTGGGGAAACTATGGCTACACCTTC
CDR3aa: CATSDWGNYGYTF

d_gene: TRBD1
j_gene: TRBJ2-7
abundance: -
v_gene: TRBV18
CDR3nt: TGTGCCAGCTCTCCTGGACAGGGGCTCGAGCAGTACTTC
CDR3aa: CASSPGQGLEQYF

d_gene: TRBD1
j_gene: TRBJ2-5
abundance: -
v_gene: TRBV10-3
CDR3nt: TGTGCCATCAGTGAAGGACAGGGTAAAGAGACCCAGTACTTC
CDR3aa: CAISEGQGKETQYF

d_gene: -
j_gene: TRBJ1-6
abundance: -
v_gene: TRBV19
CDR3nt: TGTGCCAGTAGGATAGGGGGAGACTATAATTCACCCCTCCACTTT
CDR3aa: CASRIGGDYNSPLHF

d_gene: -
j_gene: TRBJ2-5
abundance: once
v_gene: TRBV30
CDR3nt: TGTGCCTGGAGTGTAGGAGAGACCCAGTACTTC
CDR3aa: CAWSVGETQYF

d_gene: TRBD1
j_gene: TRBJ1-2
abundance: once
v_gene: TRBV19
CDR3nt: TGTGCCAGTAGTTTTCGGACAGGGGGCTATGGCTACACCTTC
CDR3aa: CASSFRTGGYGYTF

d_gene: -
j_gene: TRBJ2-1
abundance: -
v_gene: TRBV9
CDR3nt: TGTGCCAGCAGCGTAGGAAGGGGGGCCAGCACGGGTGAGCAGTTCTTC
CDR3aa: CASSVGRGASTGEQFF

d_gene: -
j_gene: TRBJ1-5
abundance: -
v_gene: TRBV19
CDR3nt: TGTGCCAGTAGTATTGGACGGGAAAATCAGCCCCAGCATTTT
CDR3aa: CASSIGRENQPQHF

d_gene: -
j_gene: TRBJ1-6
abundance: -
v_gene: TRBV7-8
CDR3nt: TGTGCCAGCAGCCCTGGTATCAGGGGAGAATCACCCCTCCACTTT
CDR3aa: CASSPGIRGESPLHF